This T cell receptor (beta chain) was obtained from a study of CD8+ T cells in alopecia areata. Study background: Treatment of the treated patients consisted of oral tofacitinib, 5 to 10 mg twice daily. Affected scalp percentage set treated patients' severity scores. Study-wide points: Many expanded lesional clones stayed in scalp and blood while on tofacitinib. Sharing of TCR sequences between patients (possibly for HLA-related reasons) was less clear than in mice.

Notes on this clone: What it binds is not known.

Isolated RNA was reverse transcribed into cDNA used as the sequencing template. Sequencing was performed with immunoSEQ multiplex PCR; in TCRdb, only in-frame clones are kept and a portion is missing. The sample carries 200,000 to 250,000 clones, more than 45% recorded once. With V trimmed by 5 bases and J by 0 bases, 7 bases remained unmatched. The germline V gene has CDR1 SGHTA and CDR2 FQGNSA. CDR3 length equals 15 residues. Regarding treatment: oral pan-JAK inhibitor, 5-10 mg twice daily. This chain joins TRBV7-2 and TRBJ2-7; TRBD1 matches at 7 bases. This specimen consisted of CD4+ T cells sorted from blood, obtained at week 4, from a patient treated with tofacitinib. This TCR was recovered from a human donor with alopecia areata. The CDR3 DNA reads as TGTGCCAGCAGCACCGGACAGGACTTCTCCTACGAGCAGTACTTC. It is translated as CASSTGQDFSYEQYF.